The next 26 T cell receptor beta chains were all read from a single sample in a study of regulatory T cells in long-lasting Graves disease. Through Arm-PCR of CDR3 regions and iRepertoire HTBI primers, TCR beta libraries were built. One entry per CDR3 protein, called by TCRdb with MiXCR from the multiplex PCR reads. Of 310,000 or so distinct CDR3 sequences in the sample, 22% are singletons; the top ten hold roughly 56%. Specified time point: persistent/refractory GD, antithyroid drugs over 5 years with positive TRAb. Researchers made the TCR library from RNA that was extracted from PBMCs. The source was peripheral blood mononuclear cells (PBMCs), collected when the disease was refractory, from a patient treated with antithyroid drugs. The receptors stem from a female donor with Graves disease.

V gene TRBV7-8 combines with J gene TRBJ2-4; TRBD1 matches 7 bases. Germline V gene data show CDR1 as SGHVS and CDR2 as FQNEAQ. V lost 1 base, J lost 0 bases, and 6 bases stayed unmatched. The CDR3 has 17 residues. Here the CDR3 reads CASSLGQGVLAKNIQYF. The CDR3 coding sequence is TGTGCCAGCAGCTTAGGGCAGGGGGTTCTAGCCAAAAACATTCAGTACTTC.

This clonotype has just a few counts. In DNA form, the CDR3 reads TGTGCCAGCAGTGAAGTAGGCAGGGGGAACAATCAGCCCCAGCATTTT. Amino acids: CASSEVGRGNNQPQHF. The V call is TRBV6-2 or TRBV6-3, the J call TRBJ1-5; 7 bases agree with TRBD1. This CDR3 has 16 residues. V shed 5 bases, J shed 3 bases, and the junction held 10 bases outside the gene matches. From germline, CDR1 is MNHEY and CDR2 SVGEGT.

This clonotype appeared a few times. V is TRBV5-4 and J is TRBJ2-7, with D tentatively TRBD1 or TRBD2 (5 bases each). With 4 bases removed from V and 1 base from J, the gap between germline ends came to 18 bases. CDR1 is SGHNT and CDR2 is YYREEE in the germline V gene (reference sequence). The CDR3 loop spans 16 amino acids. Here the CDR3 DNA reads TGTGCCAGCAGCCCAGGGCAGGAGGTTCAGTCCTACGAGCAGTACTTC. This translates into CASSPGQEVQSYEQYF.

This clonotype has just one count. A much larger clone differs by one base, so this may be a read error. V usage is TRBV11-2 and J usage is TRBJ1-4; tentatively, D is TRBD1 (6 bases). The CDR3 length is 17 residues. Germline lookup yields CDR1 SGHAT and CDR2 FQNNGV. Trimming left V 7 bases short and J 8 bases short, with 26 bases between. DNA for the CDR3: TGTGCCAGCACCATCACGGGGGGGGGCTACGCCGAAGAAAAACTGTTTTTT. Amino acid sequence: CASTITGGGYAEEKLFF.

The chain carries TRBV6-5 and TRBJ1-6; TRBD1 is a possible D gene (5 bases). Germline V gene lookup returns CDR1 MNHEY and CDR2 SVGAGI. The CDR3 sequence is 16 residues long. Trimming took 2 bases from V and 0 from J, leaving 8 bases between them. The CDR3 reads CASSYGASSYNSPLHF. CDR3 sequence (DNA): TGTGCCAGCAGTTACGGGGCGAGCTCCTATAATTCACCCCTCCACTTT.

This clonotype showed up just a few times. For the CDR3, the DNA is TGTGCCAGCAGGAGACAGGGACTGAGGGACACTGAAGCTTTCTTT. Its protein product is CASRRQGLRDTEAFF. The gene calls are TRBV6-1 and TRBJ1-1; 7 nucleotides line up with TRBD1. Germline V gene lookup returns CDR1 MNHNS and CDR2 SASEGT. The CDR3 has 15 residues. Trimming removed 6 bases from V and 3 bases from J; junction bases left unmatched: 10.

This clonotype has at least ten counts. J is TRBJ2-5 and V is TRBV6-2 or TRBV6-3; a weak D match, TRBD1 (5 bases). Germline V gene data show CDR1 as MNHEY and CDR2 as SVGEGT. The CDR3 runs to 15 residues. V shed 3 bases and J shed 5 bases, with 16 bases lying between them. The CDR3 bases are TGTGCCAGCAGTTATAATCCCAACAGGATGGAGACCCAGTACTTC. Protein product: CASSYNPNRMETQYF.

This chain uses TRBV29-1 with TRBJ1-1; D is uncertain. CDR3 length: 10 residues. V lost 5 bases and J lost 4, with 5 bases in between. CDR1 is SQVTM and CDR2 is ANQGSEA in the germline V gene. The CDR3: CSVQLTEAFF. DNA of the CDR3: TGCAGCGTTCAGCTCACTGAAGCTTTCTTT.

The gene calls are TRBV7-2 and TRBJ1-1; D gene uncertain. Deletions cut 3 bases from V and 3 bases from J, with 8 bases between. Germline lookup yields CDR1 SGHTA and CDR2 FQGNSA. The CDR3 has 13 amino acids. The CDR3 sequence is CASSFPLDTEAFF. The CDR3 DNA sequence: TGTGCCAGCAGCTTTCCACTGGACACTGAAGCTTTCTTT.

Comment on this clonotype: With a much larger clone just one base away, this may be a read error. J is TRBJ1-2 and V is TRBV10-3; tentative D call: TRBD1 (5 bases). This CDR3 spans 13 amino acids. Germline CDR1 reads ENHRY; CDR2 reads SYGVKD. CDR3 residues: CATSDTGKRGYTF. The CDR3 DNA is TGTGCCACCAGTGACACAGGAAAAAGAGGCTACACCTTC.

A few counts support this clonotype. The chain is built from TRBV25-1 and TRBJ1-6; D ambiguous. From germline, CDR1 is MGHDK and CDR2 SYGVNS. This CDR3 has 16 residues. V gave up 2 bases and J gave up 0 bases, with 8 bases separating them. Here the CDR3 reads CASSEKQSSYNSPLHF. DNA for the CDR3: TGTGCCAGCAGTGAAAAACAGAGCTCCTATAATTCACCCCTCCACTTT.

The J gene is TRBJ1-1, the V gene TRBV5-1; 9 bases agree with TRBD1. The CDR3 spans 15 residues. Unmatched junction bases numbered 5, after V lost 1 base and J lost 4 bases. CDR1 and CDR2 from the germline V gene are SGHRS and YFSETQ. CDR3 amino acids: CASSLKGQGFTEAFF. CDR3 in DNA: TGCGCCAGCAGCTTGAAGGGACAGGGTTTCACTGAAGCTTTCTTT.

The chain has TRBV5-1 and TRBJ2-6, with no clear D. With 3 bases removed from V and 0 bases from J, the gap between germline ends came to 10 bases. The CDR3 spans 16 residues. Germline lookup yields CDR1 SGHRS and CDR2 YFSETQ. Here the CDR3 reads CASSSKLTSGANVLTF. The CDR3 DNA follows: TGCGCCAGCAGCTCAAAGTTAACCTCTGGGGCCAACGTCCTGACTTTC. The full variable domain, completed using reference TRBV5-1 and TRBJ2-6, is KAGVTQTPRYLIKTRGQQVTLSCSPISGHRSVSWYQQTPGQGLQFLFEYFSETQRNKGNFPGRFSGRQFSNSRSEMNVSTLELGDSALYLCASSSKLTSGANVLTFGAGSRLTVL.

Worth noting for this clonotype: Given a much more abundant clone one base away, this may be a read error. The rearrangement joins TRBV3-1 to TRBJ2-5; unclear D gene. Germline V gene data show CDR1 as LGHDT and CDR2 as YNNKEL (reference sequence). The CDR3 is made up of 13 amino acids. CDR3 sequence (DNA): TGTACCAGCAGCCAAGAGGTAGCAGAGACCCAGTACTTC. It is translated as CTSSQEVAETQYF.

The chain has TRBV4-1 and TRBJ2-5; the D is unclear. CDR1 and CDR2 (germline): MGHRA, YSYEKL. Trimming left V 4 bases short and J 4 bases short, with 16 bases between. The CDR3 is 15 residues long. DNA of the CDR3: TGCGCCAGCAGCCCGTTCGACACCCACCTAGAGACCCAGTACTTC. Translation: CASSPFDTHLETQYF.

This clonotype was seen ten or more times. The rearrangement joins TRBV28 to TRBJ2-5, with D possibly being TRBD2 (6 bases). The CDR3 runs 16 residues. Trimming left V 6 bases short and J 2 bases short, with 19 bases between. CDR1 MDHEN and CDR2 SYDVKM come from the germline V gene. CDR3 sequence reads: CASSSRDSVIQETQYF. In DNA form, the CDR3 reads TGTGCCAGCAGCTCCCGGGACTCAGTCATACAAGAGACCCAGTACTTC.

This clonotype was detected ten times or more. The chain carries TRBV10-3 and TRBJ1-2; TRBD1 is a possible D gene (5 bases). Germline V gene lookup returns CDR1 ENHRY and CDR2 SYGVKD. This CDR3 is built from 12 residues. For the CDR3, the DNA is TGTACCACGGGGACCAACCCCTATGGCTACACCTTC. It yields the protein CTTGTNPYGYTF.

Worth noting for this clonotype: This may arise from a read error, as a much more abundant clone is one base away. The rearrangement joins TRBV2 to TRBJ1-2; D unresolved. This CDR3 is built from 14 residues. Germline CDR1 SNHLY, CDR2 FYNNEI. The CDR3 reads CANSEWRGNYGYTF. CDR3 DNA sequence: TGTGCCAACAGTGAATGGAGAGGGAACTATGGCTACACCTTC. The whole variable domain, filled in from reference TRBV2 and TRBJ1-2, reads EPEVTQTPSHQVTQMGQEVILRCVPISNHLYFYWYRQILGQKVEFLVSFYNNEISEKSEIFDDQFSVERPDGSNFTLKIRSTKLEDSAMYFCANSEWRGNYGYTFGSGTRLTVV.

The CDR3 loop is CASSQGQGAYTIYF. The CDR3 nucleotides are TGTGCCAGCAGCCAAGGACAGGGGGCATACACCATATATTTT. The rearrangement uses TRBV3-1 and TRBJ1-3; 10 nucleotides agree with TRBD1. The CDR3 spans 14 residues. Per germline, CDR1 LGHDT and CDR2 YNNKEL (reference sequence). The junction had 2 bases not matched to a gene; V was cut back by 1 base and J by 8 bases.

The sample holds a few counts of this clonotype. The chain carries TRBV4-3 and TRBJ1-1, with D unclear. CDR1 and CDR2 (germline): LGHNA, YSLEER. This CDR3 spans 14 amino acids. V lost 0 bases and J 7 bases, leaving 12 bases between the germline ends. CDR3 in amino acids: CASSQDGFGSEAFF. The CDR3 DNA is TGCGCCAGCAGCCAAGATGGATTCGGGAGTGAAGCTTTCTTT.

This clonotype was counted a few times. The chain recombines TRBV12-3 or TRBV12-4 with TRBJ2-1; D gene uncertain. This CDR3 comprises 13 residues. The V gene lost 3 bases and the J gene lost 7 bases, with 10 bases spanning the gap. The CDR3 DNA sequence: TGTGCCAGCAGTTTGACGGGTAAGAATGAGCAGTTCTTC. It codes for CASSLTGKNEQFF.

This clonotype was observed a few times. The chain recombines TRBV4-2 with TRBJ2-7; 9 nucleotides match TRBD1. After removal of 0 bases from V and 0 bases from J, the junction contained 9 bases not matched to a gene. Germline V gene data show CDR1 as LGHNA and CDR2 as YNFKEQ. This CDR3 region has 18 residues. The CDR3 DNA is TGTGCCAGCAGCCAAGATCCCGCCGGGACAGGGTACTCCTACGAGCAGTACTTC. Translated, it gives CASSQDPAGTGYSYEQYF.

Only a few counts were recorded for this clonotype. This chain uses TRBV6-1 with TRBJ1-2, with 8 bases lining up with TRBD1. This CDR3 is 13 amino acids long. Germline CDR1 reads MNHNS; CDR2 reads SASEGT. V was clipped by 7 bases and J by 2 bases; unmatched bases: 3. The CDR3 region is CASTRDRNYGYTF. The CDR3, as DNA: TGTGCCAGCACCCGGGACAGGAACTATGGCTACACCTTC.

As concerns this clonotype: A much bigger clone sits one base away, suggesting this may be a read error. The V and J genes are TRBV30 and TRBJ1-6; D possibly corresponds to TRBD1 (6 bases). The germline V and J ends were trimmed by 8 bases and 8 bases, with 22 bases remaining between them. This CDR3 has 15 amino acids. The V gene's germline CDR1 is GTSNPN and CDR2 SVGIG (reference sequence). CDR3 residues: CATFPRDTLYSPLHF. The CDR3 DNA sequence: TGTGCCACTTTCCCCCGGGACACCCTCTATTCACCCCTCCACTTT.

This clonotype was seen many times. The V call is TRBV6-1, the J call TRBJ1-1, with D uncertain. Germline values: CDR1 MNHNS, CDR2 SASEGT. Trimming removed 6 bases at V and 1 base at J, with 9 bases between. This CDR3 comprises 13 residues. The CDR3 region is CASRLGRNTEAFF. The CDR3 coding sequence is TGTGCCAGCAGACTAGGACGGAACACTGAAGCTTTCTTT.

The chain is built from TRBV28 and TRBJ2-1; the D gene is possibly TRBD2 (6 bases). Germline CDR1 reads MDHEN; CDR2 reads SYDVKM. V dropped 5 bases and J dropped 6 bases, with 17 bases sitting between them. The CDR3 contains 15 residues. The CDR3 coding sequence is TGTGCCAGCAGTCCCCCAGGGACTGTTTCCAATGAGCAGTTCTTC. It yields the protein CASSPPGTVSNEQFF.